This T cell receptor (beta chain) originates from a study of post-analysis software for immune sequencing data. About the study: The study covered relapsing-remitting, secondary progressive and progressive-relapsing courses of multiple sclerosis.

The V end was cut by 0 bases, the J end by 6 bases, with 9 bases between. This CDR3 has 14 amino acids. The V gene's germline CDR1 is MNHEY and CDR2 SVGAGI. As concerns this clonotype: The antigen remains unidentified.

Prepared libraries of TCR beta cDNA carried unique molecular identifiers. Out of roughly 0.85 to 11 million T cells, about 500,000 cDNA molecules were generated. In TCRdb, the PCR reads were re-called with MiXCR into one record per CDR3 protein. This repertoire shows 350,000 to 450,000 distinct CDR3 sequences, over 30% found once; its top ten account for approximately 7.7%. Regarding the study as a whole: Compared with controls, patients had more of roughly five TRBV segments, including TRBV5-6, TRBV5-1 and TRBV20-1. Same-batch preparations were strongly co-clustered by F measure. Controls' normalized Chao1 diversity significantly exceeded that of multiple sclerosis patients.

The chain recombines TRBV6-5 with TRBJ1-5; possible D gene TRBD1, 5 bases. Sequences were obtained from blood. The receptor was isolated from a girl aged 2 to 10 with multiple sclerosis. The CDR3 bases are TGTGCCAGCAGTTACTCGGGGAGGGGTCAGCCCCAGCATTTT. This sequence encodes CASSYSGRGQPQHF.